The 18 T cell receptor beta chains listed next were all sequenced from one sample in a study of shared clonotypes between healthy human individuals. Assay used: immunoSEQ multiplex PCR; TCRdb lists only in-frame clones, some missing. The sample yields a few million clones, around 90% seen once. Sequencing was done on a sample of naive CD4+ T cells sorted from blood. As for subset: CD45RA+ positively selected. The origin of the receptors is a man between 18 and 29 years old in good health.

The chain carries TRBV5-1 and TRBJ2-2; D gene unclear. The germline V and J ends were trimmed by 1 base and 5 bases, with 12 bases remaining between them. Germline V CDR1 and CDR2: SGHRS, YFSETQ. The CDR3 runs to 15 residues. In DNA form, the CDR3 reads TGCGCCAGCAGCTTGCTCCTATTGGGGACCGGGGAGCTGTTTTTT. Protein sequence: CASSLLLLGTGELFF. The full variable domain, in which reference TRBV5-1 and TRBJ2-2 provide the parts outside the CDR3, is KAGVTQTPRYLIKTRGQQVTLSCSPISGHRSVSWYQQTPGQGLQFLFEYFSETQRNKGNFPGRFSGRQFSNSRSEMNVSTLELGDSALYLCASSLLLLGTGELFFGEGSRLTVL.

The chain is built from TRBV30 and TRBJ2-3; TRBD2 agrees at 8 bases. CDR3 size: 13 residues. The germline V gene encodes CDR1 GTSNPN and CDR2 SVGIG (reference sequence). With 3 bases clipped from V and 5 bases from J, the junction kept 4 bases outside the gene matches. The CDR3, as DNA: TGTGCCTGGAGCGGGGGGGCCTTAGATACGCAGTATTTT. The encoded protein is CAWSGGALDTQYF. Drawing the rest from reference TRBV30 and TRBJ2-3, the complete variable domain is SQTIHQWPATLVQPVGSPLSLECTVEGTSNPNLYWYRQAAGRGLQLLFYSVGIGQISSEVPQNLSASRPQDRQFILSSKKLLLSDSGFYLCAWSGGALDTQYFGPGTRLTVL.

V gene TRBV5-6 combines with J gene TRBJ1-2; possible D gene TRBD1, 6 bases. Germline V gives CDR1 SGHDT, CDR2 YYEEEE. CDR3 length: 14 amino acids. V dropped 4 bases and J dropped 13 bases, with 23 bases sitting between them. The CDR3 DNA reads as TGTGCCAGCAGCCCCGACTTAGGGCAGGGGAGGTTCACCTTC. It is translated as CASSPDLGQGRFTF.

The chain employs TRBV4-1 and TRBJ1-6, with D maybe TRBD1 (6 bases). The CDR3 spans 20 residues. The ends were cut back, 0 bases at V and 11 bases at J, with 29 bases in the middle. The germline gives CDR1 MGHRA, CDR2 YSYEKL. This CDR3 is CASSQEVSLLTGQGTPPLHF. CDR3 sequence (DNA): TGCGCCAGCAGCCAAGAGGTGTCTCTTTTGACAGGCCAGGGTACGCCACCCCTCCACTTT.

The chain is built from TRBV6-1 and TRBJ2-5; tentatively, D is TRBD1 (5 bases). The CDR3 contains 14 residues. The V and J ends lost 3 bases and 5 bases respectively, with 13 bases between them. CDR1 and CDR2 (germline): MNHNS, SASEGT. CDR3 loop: CASSDPRVVETQYF. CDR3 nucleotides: TGTGCCAGCAGTGATCCCAGGGTAGTTGAGACCCAGTACTTC.

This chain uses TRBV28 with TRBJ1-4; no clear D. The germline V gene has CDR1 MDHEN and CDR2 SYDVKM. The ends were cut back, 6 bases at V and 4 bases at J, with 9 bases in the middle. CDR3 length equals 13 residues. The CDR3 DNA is TGTGCCAGCAGATTAGGGATTAATGAAAAACTGTTTTTT. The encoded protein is CASRLGINEKLFF.

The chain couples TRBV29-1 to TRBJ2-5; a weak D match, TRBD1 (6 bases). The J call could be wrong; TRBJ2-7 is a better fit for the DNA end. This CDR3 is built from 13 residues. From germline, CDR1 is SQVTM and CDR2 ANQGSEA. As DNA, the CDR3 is TGCAGCGTTAGACGCCAGGGGACCTACGAGCAGTACTTC. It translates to CSVRRQGTYEQYF.

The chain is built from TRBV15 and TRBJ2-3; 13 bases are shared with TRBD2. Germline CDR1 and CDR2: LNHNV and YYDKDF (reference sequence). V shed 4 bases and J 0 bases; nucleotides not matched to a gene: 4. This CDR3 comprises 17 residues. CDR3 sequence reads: CATSIRLAGGSTDTQYF. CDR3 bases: TGTGCCACCAGCATACGACTAGCGGGGGGTAGCACAGATACGCAGTATTTT. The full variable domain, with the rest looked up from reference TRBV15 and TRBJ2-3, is DAMVIQNPRYQVTQFGKPVTLSCSQTLNHNVMYWYQQKSSQAPKLLFHYYDKDFNNEADTPDNFQSRRPNTSFCFLDIRSPGLGDTAMYLCATSIRLAGGSTDTQYFGPGTRLTVL.

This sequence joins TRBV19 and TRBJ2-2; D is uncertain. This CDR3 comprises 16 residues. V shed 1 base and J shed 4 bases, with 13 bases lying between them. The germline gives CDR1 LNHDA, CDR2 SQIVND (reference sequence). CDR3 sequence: CASSIVTGTGTGELFF. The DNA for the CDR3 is TGTGCCAGTAGTATAGTTACGGGCACTGGCACCGGGGAGCTGTTTTTT. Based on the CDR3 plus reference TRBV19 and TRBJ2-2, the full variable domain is DGGITQSPKYLFRKEGQNVTLSCEQNLNHDAMYWYRQDPGQGLRLIYYSQIVNDFQKGDIAEGYSVSREKKESFPLTVTSAQKNPTAFYLCASSIVTGTGTGELFFGEGSRLTVL.

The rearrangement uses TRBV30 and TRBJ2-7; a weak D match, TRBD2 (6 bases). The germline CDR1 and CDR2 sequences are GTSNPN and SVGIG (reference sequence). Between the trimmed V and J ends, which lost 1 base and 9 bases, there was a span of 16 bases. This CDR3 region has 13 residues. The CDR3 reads CAWSERGYGRQYF. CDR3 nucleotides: TGTGCCTGGAGTGAACGGGGGTATGGAAGGCAGTACTTC. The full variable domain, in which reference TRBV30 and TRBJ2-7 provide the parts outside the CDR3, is SQTIHQWPATLVQPVGSPLSLECTVEGTSNPNLYWYRQAAGRGLQLLFYSVGIGQISSEVPQNLSASRPQDRQFILSSKKLLLSDSGFYLCAWSERGYGRQYFGPGTRLTVT.

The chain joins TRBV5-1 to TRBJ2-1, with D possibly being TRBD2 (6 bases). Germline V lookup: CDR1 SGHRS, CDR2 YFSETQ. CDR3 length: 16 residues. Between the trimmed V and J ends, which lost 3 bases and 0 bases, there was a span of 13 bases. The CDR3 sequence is CASSSSVGASYNEQFF. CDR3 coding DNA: TGCGCCAGCAGCTCTAGCGTAGGGGCCTCCTACAATGAGCAGTTCTTC.

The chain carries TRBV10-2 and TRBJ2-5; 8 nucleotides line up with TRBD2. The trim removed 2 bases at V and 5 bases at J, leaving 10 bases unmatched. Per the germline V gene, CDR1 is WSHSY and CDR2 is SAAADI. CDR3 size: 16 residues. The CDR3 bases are TGCGCCAGCAGTGAGACAGCCGGGACTAGAAGTGAGACCCAGTACTTC. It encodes CASSETAGTRSETQYF.

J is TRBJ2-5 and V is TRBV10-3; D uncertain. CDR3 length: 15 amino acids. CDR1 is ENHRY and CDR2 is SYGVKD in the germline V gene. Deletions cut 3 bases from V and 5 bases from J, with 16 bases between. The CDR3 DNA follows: TGTGCCATCAGTGAAAGCCAGGCAGCGATGGAGACCCAGTACTTC. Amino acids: CAISESQAAMETQYF.

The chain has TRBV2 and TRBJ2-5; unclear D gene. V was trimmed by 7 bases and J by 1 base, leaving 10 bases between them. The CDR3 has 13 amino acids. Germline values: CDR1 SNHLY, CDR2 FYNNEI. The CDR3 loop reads CASKAATQETQYF. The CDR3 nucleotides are TGTGCCAGCAAGGCAGCTACCCAAGAGACCCAGTACTTC. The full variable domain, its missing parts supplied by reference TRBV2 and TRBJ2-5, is EPEVTQTPSHQVTQMGQEVILRCVPISNHLYFYWYRQILGQKVEFLVSFYNNEISEKSEIFDDQFSVERPDGSNFTLKIRSTKLEDSAMYFCASKAATQETQYFGPGTRLLVL.

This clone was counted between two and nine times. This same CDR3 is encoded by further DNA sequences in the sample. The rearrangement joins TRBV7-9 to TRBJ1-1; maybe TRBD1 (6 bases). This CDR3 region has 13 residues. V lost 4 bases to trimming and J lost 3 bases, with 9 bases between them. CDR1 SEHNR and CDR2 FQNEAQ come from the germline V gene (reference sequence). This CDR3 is CASSSDRDTEAFF. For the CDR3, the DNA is TGTGCCAGCAGCTCGGACAGAGACACTGAAGCTTTCTTT.

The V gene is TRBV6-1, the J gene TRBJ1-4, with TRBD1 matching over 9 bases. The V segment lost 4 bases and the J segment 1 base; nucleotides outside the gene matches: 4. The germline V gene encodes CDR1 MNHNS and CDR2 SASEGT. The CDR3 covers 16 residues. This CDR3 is CASSVGTGLTNEKLFF. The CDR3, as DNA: TGTGCCAGCAGTGTCGGGACAGGGTTAACTAATGAAAAACTGTTTTTT.

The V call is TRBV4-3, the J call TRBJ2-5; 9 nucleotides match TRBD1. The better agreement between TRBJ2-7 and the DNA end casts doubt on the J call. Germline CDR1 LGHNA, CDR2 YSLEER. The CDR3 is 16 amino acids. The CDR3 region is CASSQELGTGLYEQYF. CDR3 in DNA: TGCGCCAGCAGCCAAGAGCTAGGGACAGGGCTCTACGAGCAGTACTTC.

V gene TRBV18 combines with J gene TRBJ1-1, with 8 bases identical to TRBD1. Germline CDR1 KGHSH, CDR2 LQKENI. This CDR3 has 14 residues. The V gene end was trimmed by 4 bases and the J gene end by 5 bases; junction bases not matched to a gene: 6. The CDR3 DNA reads TGTGCCAGCTCACGACAGGGGATCGGAACTGAAGCTTTCTTT. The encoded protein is CASSRQGIGTEAFF. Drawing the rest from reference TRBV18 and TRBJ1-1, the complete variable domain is NAGVMQNPRHLVRRRGQEARLRCSPMKGHSHVYWYRQLPEEGLKFMVYLQKENIIDESGMPKERFSAEFPKEGPSILRIQQVVRGDSAAYFCASSRQGIGTEAFFGQGTRLTVV.